This TCR beta chain was sequenced during a study of T cells in Graves' hyperthyroidism and ophthalmopathy. Findings and limits, study-wide: Blood also showed most of the thyroid clonotypes that were expanded above 0.001. Stable hyperthyroidism and ophthalmopathy were separated using 13 V-J signatures.

This clonotype has just a few counts. The antigen is undetermined. This may come from a read error, since a much larger clone is one base off. The CDR3 has 14 amino acids. The V gene's germline CDR1 is MNHEY and CDR2 SVGEGT. Amplified TCR beta CDR3 regions came from RNA transcripts. Primed by the HTBI set, a first-round RT-PCR was run on the TCR CDR3. TCRdb ran MiXCR on the multiplex PCR reads and lists one entry per CDR3 protein. The table has fewer than 250,000 distinct CDR3 sequences, roughly a sixth seen once. Sequenced sample: blood. The TCR sequence derives from a man aged 50 or older with Graves' hyperthyroidism. The chain joins TRBV6-2 or TRBV6-3 to TRBJ2-1, with 9 nucleotides matching TRBD2. The CDR3 spells CASSPSGTYTEQFF. In DNA form, the CDR3 reads TGTGCCAGCAGTCCTAGCGGGACCTACACTGAGCAGTTCTTC.